This T cell receptor beta chain was obtained from a study of cytomegalovirus exposure and HLA in healthy donors. This clone turned up a few times. PCR was performed using 60 Vbeta and 13 Jbeta primers. Repertoires were generated with immunoSEQ multiplex PCR, while TCRdb's copy carries only in-frame clones and drops some. This sample yields roughly 130,000 clones, of which about four fifths are seen a single time; about 0.7% belongs to the top ten. The CDR3 covers 13 residues. In germline, CDR1 is ENHRY, CDR2 SYGVKD. V was clipped by 4 bases and J by 4 bases; unmatched bases: 3. The V call is TRBV10-3, the J call TRBJ2-7; 8 nucleotides match TRBD1. This TCR derives from a man aged 18 to 30 in good health and CMV-seronegative. The sequenced sample consisted of PBMCs. The chain's CDR3 is CAISGTGRYEQYF. The CDR3 bases are TGTGCCATCAGTGGGACAGGGAGGTACGAGCAGTACTTC.